This T cell receptor (beta chain) was identified during a study of human T cells and chemical hapten exposure. Notes on the study in general: Sensitizing to DPC left TCRs with a frequency above 1 in 1000 unaltered. Because all patients had alopecia, their immune responses might differ from healthy ones.

This clonotype was seen more than once but under ten times. As yet, its antigen is unknown. The sample's time point: patch test 3, about 24 weeks after DPC sensitization. Documented treatment: therapeutic diphenylcyclopropenone sensitization with weekly scalp DPC. Using its own MiXCR run on the RACE reads, TCRdb lists one record per CDR3 protein. The sample lists under 200,000 distinct CDR3 sequences; 28% were seen once. Trimming at V came to 7 bases and at J to 0 bases, leaving 5 bases not matched to a gene. CDR3 length: 14 residues. Germline V gene lookup returns CDR1 SQVTM and CDR2 ANQGSEA. Source: whole blood, taken in connection with sensitization to the hapten diphenylcyclopropenone (DPC). The rearrangement links TRBV29-1 to TRBJ2-3, with TRBD1 matching over 9 bases. This clonotype originated in a young woman with alopecia areata. Some clones in this sample may be carry-over from other donors' samples. The CDR3 reads CSGGTGPSTDTQYF. Written as DNA, the CDR3 is TGCAGCGGAGGGACAGGGCCTAGCACAGATACGCAGTATTTT.